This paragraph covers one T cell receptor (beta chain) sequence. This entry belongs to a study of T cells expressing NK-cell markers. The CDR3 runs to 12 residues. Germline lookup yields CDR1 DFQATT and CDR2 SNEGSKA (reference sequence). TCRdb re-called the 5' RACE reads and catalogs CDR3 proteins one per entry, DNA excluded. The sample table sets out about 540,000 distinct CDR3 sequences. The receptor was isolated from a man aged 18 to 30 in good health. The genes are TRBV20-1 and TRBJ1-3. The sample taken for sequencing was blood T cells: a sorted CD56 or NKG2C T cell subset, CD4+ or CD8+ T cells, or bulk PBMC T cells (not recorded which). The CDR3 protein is CSAKALGNTIYF.